This entry features one T cell receptor (beta chain) sequence. What it recognizes is unknown. These data belong to a study of early T cells in non-severe SARS-CoV-2 infection. The overall study: Bulk RNA from unsorted whole blood was sequenced; chains were unpaired. Findings and limits, study-wide: VDJdb matching skewed toward anti-spike CD8 responses, missing private and CD4 specificities.

The CDR3 is 12 amino acids. V shed 2 bases and J shed 9 bases, with 8 bases lying between them. Germline CDR1 is SGHVS and CDR2 is FNYEAQ. Individual cDNA molecules carried attached unique molecular identifiers. TCRdb itself ran the 5' RACE reads through MiXCR, one entry per CDR3 protein. The sample yields 65,000 to 95,000 distinct CDR3 sequences, about 5% seen once. The TCR originated in an adult who was a healthcare worker with PCR-confirmed SARS-CoV-2 infection or an uninfected control (not recorded which). This chain uses TRBV7-6 with TRBJ2-1; D ambiguous. Here the sequenced sample was whole blood, taken at baseline. The CDR3 region is CASSLLGGEQFF. For the CDR3, the DNA is TGTGCCAGCAGCTTATTGGGCGGTGAGCAGTTCTTC.